This T cell receptor (beta chain) was retrieved from a study of shared clonotypes between healthy human individuals. The CDR3 sequence is 13 residues long. Germline CDR1 reads MNHNS; CDR2 reads SASEGT. V dropped 1 base and J dropped 3 bases, with 6 bases sitting between them. This clone was observed a single time. Clones were read by immunoSEQ multiplex PCR, and TCRdb kept only the in-frame ones, dropping some. The data contain fewer than 400,000 clones, around 67% of them singletons. This clonotype was obtained from a man aged 25 to 40 in good health. The V gene is TRBV6-1, the J gene TRBJ1-1; D is perhaps TRBD1 (6 bases). Material: memory CD4+ T cells sorted from blood. Subset given: CD45RA-negative fraction. CDR3 nucleotides: TGTGCCAGCAGTGAAGGACAGGACACTGAAGCTTTCTTT. Translated, it gives CASSEGQDTEAFF.